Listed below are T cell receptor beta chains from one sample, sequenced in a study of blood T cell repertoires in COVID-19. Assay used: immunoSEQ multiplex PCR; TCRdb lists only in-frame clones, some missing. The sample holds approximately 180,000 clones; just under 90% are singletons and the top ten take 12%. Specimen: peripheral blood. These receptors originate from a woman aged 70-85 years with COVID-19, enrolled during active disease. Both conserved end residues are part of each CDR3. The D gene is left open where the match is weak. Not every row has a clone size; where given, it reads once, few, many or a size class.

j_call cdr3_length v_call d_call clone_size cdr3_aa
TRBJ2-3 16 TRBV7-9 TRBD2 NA CASSGGTSGSTDTQYF
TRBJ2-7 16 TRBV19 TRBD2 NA CASSISGTSGSYEQYF
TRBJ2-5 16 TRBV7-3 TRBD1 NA CASSSTPGQGAETQYF
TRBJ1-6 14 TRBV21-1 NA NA CASSKEAVDSPLHF
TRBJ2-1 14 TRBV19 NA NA CASSTSGRSNEQFF
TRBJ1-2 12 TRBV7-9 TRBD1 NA CANDEDRGGYTF
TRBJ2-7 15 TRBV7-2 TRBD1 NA CASSPSTGGSYEQYF
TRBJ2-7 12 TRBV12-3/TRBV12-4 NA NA CASSSGSGEQYF
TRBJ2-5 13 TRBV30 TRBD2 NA CAWSYREEKTQYF
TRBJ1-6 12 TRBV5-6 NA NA CASSLLRKPLHF
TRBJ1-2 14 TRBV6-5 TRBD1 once CASSRQGFGYGYTF
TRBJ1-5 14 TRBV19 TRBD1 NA CASSTGTGDQPQHF
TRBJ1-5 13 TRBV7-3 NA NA CASSRGFDQPQHF
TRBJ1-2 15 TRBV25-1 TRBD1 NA CASSEAGQGIHGYTF
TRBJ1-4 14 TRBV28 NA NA CASSSPDLNEKLFF
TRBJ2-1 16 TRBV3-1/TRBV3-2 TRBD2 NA CASSQILAGRYNEQFF
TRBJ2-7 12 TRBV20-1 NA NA CSASPSSYEQYF
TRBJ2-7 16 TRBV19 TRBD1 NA CASSKKPGQGTLEQYF
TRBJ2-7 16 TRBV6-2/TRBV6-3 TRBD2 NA CASSGTLRTSGYEQYF
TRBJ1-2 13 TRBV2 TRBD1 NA CASKPGQGYGYTF
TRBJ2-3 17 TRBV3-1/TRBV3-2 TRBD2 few CASSQDSGRASADTQYF
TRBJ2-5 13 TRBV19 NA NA CASSEIRGETQYF
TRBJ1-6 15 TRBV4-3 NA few CASSHTYGDDSPLHF
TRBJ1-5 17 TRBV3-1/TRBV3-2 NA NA CASSPTGQSYSNQPQHF
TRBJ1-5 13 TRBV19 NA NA CASAGDSNQPQHF
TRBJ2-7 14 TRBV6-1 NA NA CASSEAANLDEQYF
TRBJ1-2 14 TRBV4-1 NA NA CASSQETANYGYTF
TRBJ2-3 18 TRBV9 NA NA CASSVATDNPISTDTQYF
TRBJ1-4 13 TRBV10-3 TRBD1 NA CATRTGRDEKLFF
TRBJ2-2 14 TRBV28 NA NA CASMKRAYTGELFF
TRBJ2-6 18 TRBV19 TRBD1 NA CASSIRTGGPSGANVLTF
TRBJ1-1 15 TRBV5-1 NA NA CASSLEPTGNTEAFF